What follows are 29 T cell receptor beta chains derived from one specimen sequenced in a study of blood T cells in healthy people across ages. Then a second PCR, running about 7 to 11 cycles, was carried out with a sample-barcoded 5' primer and a J-beta primer mix. TCRdb re-called the 5' RACE reads with MiXCR, one entry per CDR3 protein. Altogether some 730,000 distinct CDR3 sequences are present, approximately 21% being singletons, with the ten largest covering around 22%. What was sequenced was blood. The receptors come from a man aged 65 to 79 in good health.

The chain couples TRBV7-2 to TRBJ2-7; D is ambiguous. Germline loops: CDR1 SGHTA, CDR2 FQGNSA. The CDR3 is 13 amino acids. V shed 2 bases and J shed 7 bases, with 12 bases lying between them. The CDR3 reads CASSLYGSREQYF. Written as DNA, the CDR3 is TGTGCCAGCAGCTTATATGGCTCTAGGGAGCAGTACTTC.

The chain employs TRBV12-3 or TRBV12-4 and TRBJ1-1; weak D call: TRBD1 (6 bases). Between the trimmed V and J ends, which lost 6 bases and 7 bases, there was a span of 18 bases. This CDR3 spans 14 amino acids. DNA for the CDR3: TGTGCCAGCAGCCCGGACAGCCTACCCCGTGAAGCTTTCTTT. Its protein product is CASSPDSLPREAFF.

The rearrangement joins TRBV29-1 to TRBJ2-5, with TRBD2 matching 8 bases. The CDR3 contains 13 residues. Trimming removed 8 bases from V and 6 bases from J; junction bases left unmatched: 11. The germline V gene has CDR1 SQVTM and CDR2 ANQGSEA. The CDR3 bases are TGCAGCCCTCCGGGGAGCGGGGGAAAGACCCAGTACTTC. Encoded protein: CSPPGSGGKTQYF. Full variable domain (missing parts from reference TRBV29-1 and TRBJ2-5): SAVISQKPSRDICQRGTSLTIQCQVDSQVTMMFWYRQQPGQSLTLIATANQGSEATYESGFVIDKFPISRPNLTFSTLTVSNMSPEDSSIYLCSPPGSGGKTQYFGPGTRLLVL.

The table lists this clonotype with many counts. The chain couples TRBV6-2 or TRBV6-3 to TRBJ1-2; D unclear. V shed 7 bases and J shed 4 bases, with 10 bases lying between them. The CDR3 is 12 residues long. From germline, CDR1 is MNHEY and CDR2 SVGEGT. The CDR3 DNA sequence: TGTGCCAGCACCGCCAGTGGCTATGGCTACACCTTC. It translates to CASTASGYGYTF.

The chain employs TRBV30 and TRBJ2-2; a possible D gene is TRBD2 (5 bases). Trimming cost V 3 bases and J 3 bases, with 8 bases left between them. Germline V gives CDR1 GTSNPN, CDR2 SVGIG (reference sequence). The CDR3 extends over 13 amino acids. CDR3 in amino acids: CAWSREDTGELFF. In nucleotides, the CDR3 is TGTGCCTGGAGCCGGGAAGACACCGGGGAGCTGTTTTTT.

This clonotype was found a few times. V and J are TRBV3-1 and TRBJ1-6, with a tentative D call TRBD1 (6 bases). The V gene lost 1 base and the J gene lost 11 bases, with 12 bases spanning the gap. Germline lookup yields CDR1 LGHDT and CDR2 YNNKEL (reference sequence). The CDR3 length is 14 residues. CDR3 sequence reads: CASSQVQGGAPLHF. In nucleotides, the CDR3 is TGTGCCAGCAGCCAAGTACAAGGGGGGGCACCCCTCCACTTT.

This chain uses TRBV3-1 with TRBJ2-3; 9 bases align to TRBD2. This CDR3 comprises 18 residues. Germline V gene data show CDR1 as LGHDT and CDR2 as YNNKEL (reference sequence). V shed 0 bases and J 8 bases; nucleotides not matched to a gene: 15. The CDR3 DNA follows: TGTGCCAGCAGCCAAGATCGGGGAGCGGGGGGCCATAGAACTACGCAGTATTTT. Amino acids: CASSQDRGAGGHRTTQYF.

This clonotype was seen a handful of times. This sequence joins TRBV5-1 and TRBJ1-1; no definite D call. With 1 base removed from V and 4 bases from J, the gap between germline ends came to 8 bases. Germline values: CDR1 SGHRS, CDR2 YFSETQ. CDR3 length equals 13 residues. CDR3 amino acids: CASSLNGLTEAFF. The CDR3 DNA sequence: TGCGCCAGCAGCTTGAATGGCCTCACTGAAGCTTTCTTT.

V gene TRBV7-2 combines with J gene TRBJ2-1; 11 positions agree with TRBD2. Germline V lookup: CDR1 SGHTA, CDR2 FQGNSA. The CDR3 spans 18 residues. V lost 2 bases and J lost 0; bases outside the gene matches: 6. The CDR3, as DNA: TGTGCCAGCAGCTTACCCCTCACTAGCGGGAGCTCCTACAATGAGCAGTTCTTC. Protein: CASSLPLTSGSSYNEQFF.

The gene calls are TRBV5-1 and TRBJ1-1; 10 positions match TRBD1. This CDR3 is built from 17 residues. Trimming cost V 0 bases and J 1 base; bases outside gene matches: 6. Germline V gene sequence: CDR1 SGHRS, CDR2 YFSETQ. DNA of the CDR3: TGCGCCAGCAGCTTGGCCGGGTGGACAGGGGGGAACACTGAAGCTTTCTTT. This codes for CASSLAGWTGGNTEAFF.

This chain uses TRBV5-1 with TRBJ2-6, with D uncertain. V lost 0 bases and J 0 bases, leaving 7 bases between the germline ends. The CDR3 spans 16 residues. CDR1 and CDR2 from the germline V gene are SGHRS and YFSETQ. The CDR3 DNA reads TGCGCCAGCAGCTTGGCTACAGCCTCTGGGGCCAACGTCCTGACTTTC. Its translation: CASSLATASGANVLTF.

This clonotype was seen a handful of times. The chain carries TRBV10-3 and TRBJ1-5; 7 bases are shared with TRBD1. The V gene's germline CDR1 is ENHRY and CDR2 SYGVKD. V shed 6 bases, J shed 4 bases, and the junction held 9 bases outside the gene matches. This CDR3 region has 15 residues. In nucleotides, the CDR3 is TGTGCCATCAGGGCCGGGACAGAGACAAATCAGCCCCAGCATTTT. Protein: CAIRAGTETNQPQHF.

The chain couples TRBV6-6 to TRBJ2-5, with TRBD1 identical over 7 bases. The J call may be in error: the DNA end matches TRBJ2-7 better. Germline V gene lookup returns CDR1 MNHNY and CDR2 SVGAGI (reference sequence). This CDR3 has 16 residues. CDR3 in amino acids: CASSYSTSGGSYEQYF. Here the CDR3 DNA reads TGTGCCAGCAGTTACTCTACGTCAGGGGGTAGCTACGAGCAGTACTTC.

This clonotype was counted only a few times. V is TRBV20-1 and J is TRBJ2-7; D perhaps matches TRBD2 (6 bases). Germline V gene sequence: CDR1 DFQATT, CDR2 SNEGSKA (reference sequence). Trimming removed 5 bases from V and 4 bases from J, with 12 bases in between. CDR3 length: 12 residues. The CDR3 sequence is CSAWRGAYEQYF. CDR3 sequence (DNA): TGCAGTGCTTGGCGGGGAGCTTACGAGCAGTACTTC.

In its sample, this clonotype was seen a few times. J is TRBJ1-5 and V is TRBV2, with 7 bases identical to TRBD1. V gave up 8 bases and J gave up 5 bases; unmatched junction bases: 3. The CDR3 has 12 amino acids. The V gene's germline CDR1 is SNHLY and CDR2 FYNNEI. The CDR3: CASGDSYQPQHF. In DNA, the CDR3 is TGTGCCAGCGGGGACAGCTATCAGCCCCAGCATTTT.

This clonotype was detected only a few times. The V call is TRBV6-7, the J call TRBJ2-3; tentative D call: TRBD1 (5 bases). TRBV6-7 is given ORF status, its function remaining uncertain. V lost 2 bases and J lost 2, with 17 bases in between. CDR3 length: 17 residues. In nucleotides, the CDR3 is TGTGCCAGCAGTTACCCCGGGCCCAGGGAAGTCACAGATACGCAGTATTTT. This translates into CASSYPGPREVTDTQYF.

The chain's CDR3 is CASSLHGGQETQYF. Written as DNA, the CDR3 is TGTGCCAGCAGCTTACACGGAGGACAAGAGACCCAGTACTTC. The chain links TRBV7-6 to TRBJ2-5; possible D gene TRBD2, 5 bases. V was shortened by 2 bases and J by 2 bases, with 9 bases between the two germline ends. The CDR3 runs 14 residues. The germline V gene encodes CDR1 SGHVS and CDR2 FNYEAQ.

This clonotype has only a few counts. The chain employs TRBV7-6 and TRBJ2-2, with no clear D. With 1 base removed from V and 0 bases from J, the gap between germline ends came to 9 bases. This CDR3 comprises 16 residues. Germline CDR1 SGHVS, CDR2 FNYEAQ. In DNA form, the CDR3 reads TGTGCCAGCAGCTTAGGACGGCCCACGAACACCGGGGAGCTGTTTTTT. It yields the protein CASSLGRPTNTGELFF.

J is TRBJ2-3 and V is TRBV7-9; maybe TRBD1 (6 bases). V dropped 4 bases and J dropped 0 bases, with 11 bases sitting between them. CDR1 and CDR2 (germline): SEHNR, FQNEAQ (reference sequence). This CDR3 spans 15 amino acids. Here the CDR3 DNA reads TGTGCCAGCAGCTCGGGAACAGGGAGCACAGATACGCAGTATTTT. It yields the protein CASSSGTGSTDTQYF.

The chain has TRBV20-1 and TRBJ2-3; D call uncertain. Germline loops: CDR1 DFQATT, CDR2 SNEGSKA (reference sequence). V shed 0 bases and J shed 4 bases, with 11 bases lying between them. The CDR3 is made up of 14 amino acids. CDR3 in amino acids: CSARDVVGPDTQYF. The CDR3 DNA follows: TGCAGTGCTAGAGATGTGGTCGGCCCAGATACGCAGTATTTT.

This clonotype was observed a handful of times. The chain recombines TRBV28 with TRBJ2-7; D is perhaps TRBD2 (5 bases). Germline V gene data show CDR1 as MDHEN and CDR2 as SYDVKM. CDR3 length: 14 residues. Trimming pared 5 bases from V and 3 bases from J, leaving 14 bases between. The CDR3 DNA follows: TGTGCCAGCAGTCGGACCTTGGGGAGCTACGAGCAGTACTTC. Its translation is CASSRTLGSYEQYF.

The chain recombines TRBV27 with TRBJ2-1, with TRBD2 matching 7 bases. The last part of the DNA fits TRBJ2-5 better; the J call may be wrong. CDR1 and CDR2 (germline): MNHEY, SMNVEV (reference sequence). The CDR3 runs to 14 residues. CDR3 in amino acids: CASSGASGGWTQYF. CDR3 in DNA: TGTGCCAGCTCTGGGGCTAGCGGCGGTTGGACCCAGTACTTC.

This chain links TRBV6-5 with TRBJ2-7; a possible D gene is TRBD2 (5 bases). This CDR3 comprises 15 residues. The V and J ends lost 0 bases and 1 base respectively, with 10 bases between them. Per germline, CDR1 MNHEY and CDR2 SVGAGI. The CDR3 loop reads CASSYSSRGSYEQYF. CDR3 nucleotides: TGTGCCAGCAGTTACTCGAGTAGAGGGTCCTACGAGCAGTACTTC.

The sample holds a few counts of this clonotype. This chain joins TRBV12-3 or TRBV12-4 and TRBJ1-4; 10 bases map to TRBD1. This CDR3 comprises 14 residues. The V and J ends lost 4 bases and 8 bases, in that order; junction bases with no gene match: 4. The DNA of the CDR3 is TGTGCCAGCAGTTCGGGGACAGGGGTCGAAAAACTGTTTTTT. Its protein is CASSSGTGVEKLFF.

V usage is TRBV5-1 and J usage is TRBJ2-7, with D unresolved. The CDR3 has 13 amino acids. V lost 4 bases and J 0 bases, leaving 8 bases between the germline ends. Germline CDR1 and CDR2: SGHRS and YFSETQ. The CDR3 sequence: CASSVSYSYEQYF. CDR3 coding DNA: TGCGCCAGCAGCGTCTCCTACTCCTACGAGCAGTACTTC.

This clonotype has just a few counts. The chain uses TRBV20-1 and TRBJ1-5, with D maybe TRBD1 (6 bases). CDR1 is DFQATT and CDR2 is SNEGSKA in the germline V gene (reference sequence). This CDR3 is 14 amino acids long. Trimming pared 0 bases from V and 2 bases from J, leaving 8 bases between. CDR3 nucleotide sequence: TGCAGTGCTAGAGAAAACAGGGGCAATCAGCCCCAGCATTTT. Translating it yields CSARENRGNQPQHF.

This clonotype was seen just once. CDR3 nucleotide sequence: TGTGCCAGGGAGGCGGAGAGCACAGATACGCAGTATTTT. It encodes CAREAESTDTQYF. This chain joins TRBV21-1 and TRBJ2-3; the DNA was not used to check the table's D call, TRBD2. TRBV21-1 is a documented pseudogene. This CDR3 region has 13 residues.

This clonotype was found a few times. The chain links TRBV5-5 to TRBJ2-7, with D possibly matching TRBD1 (6 bases). The V gene's germline CDR1 is SGHKS and CDR2 YYEKEE (reference sequence). Deletions cut 4 bases from V and 6 bases from J, with 14 bases between. CDR3 size: 13 residues. Here the CDR3 reads CASSMWDTTEQYF. CDR3 nucleotide sequence: TGTGCCAGCAGCATGTGGGACACCACCGAGCAGTACTTC. Supplemented by reference TRBV5-5 and TRBJ2-7, the full variable domain reads DAGVTQSPTHLIKTRGQQVTLRCSPISGHKSVSWYQQVLGQGPQFIFQYYEKEERGRGNFPDRFSARQFPNYSSELNVNALLLGDSALYLCASSMWDTTEQYFGPGTRLTVT.

In its sample, this clonotype was seen a few times. This rearrangement joins TRBV9 to TRBJ1-3; tentative D call: TRBD1 (5 bases). The CDR3 extends over 15 amino acids. Germline loops: CDR1 SGDLS, CDR2 YYNGEE. V lost 2 bases to trimming and J lost 0 bases, with 9 bases between them. The CDR3 nucleotides read TGTGCCAGCAGCGTTCCAGGGAACTCTGGAAACACCATATATTTT. It specifies CASSVPGNSGNTIYF.